Listed below are T cell receptor beta chains from one sample, sequenced in a study of beta chain features in type 1 diabetes. The method was immunoSEQ multiplex PCR; TCRdb's version includes in-frame clones alone and lacks a portion of them. Here the sample spans around 130,000 clones, approximately 10% being singletons. The material sequenced was central memory CD4+ T cells from blood. Receptors originate from a man younger than 40 with type 1 diabetes. Each CDR3 is given with its conserved first and last residue. The D gene is left open where the match is weak. Some rows mark clone size as missing; the rest say once, few, many or name a class of expanded clone.

.,TRBV15,TRBJ1-5,.,TGTGCCACCAGCAGTGGGGGGGAGGGCAATCAGCCCCAGCATTTT,CATSSGGEGNQPQHF
.,TRBV7-2,TRBJ2-3,.,TGTGCCAGCAGCTTAGGTCCAGCCGGGAGCACAGATACGCAGTATTTT,CASSLGPAGSTDTQYF
.,TRBV19,TRBJ2-1,.,TGTGCCAGTAGTACGACAGGCGAATCCTACAATGAGCAGTTCTTC,CASSTTGESYNEQFF
.,TRBV28,TRBJ2-1,.,TGTGCCAGCAGCTTGTTGGGCTCCGACCATGAGCAGTTCTTC,CASSLLGSDHEQFF
few,TRBV7-9,TRBJ2-1,TRBD2,TGTGCCAGCAGCTTAGCACTAGCGGGGAGGTCTGAGCAGTTCTTC,CASSLALAGRSEQFF
few,TRBV7-8,TRBJ2-7,.,TGTGCCAGCAGCTTACTCCCGGGGATGGGCTCCTACGAGCAGTACTTC,CASSLLPGMGSYEQYF
.,TRBV19,TRBJ2-7,.,TGTGCCAGTAGTTATGACGCGGCCTACGAGCAGTACTTC,CASSYDAAYEQYF
few,TRBV11-2,TRBJ1-1,.,TGTGCCAGCAGCTCCCGACCGGGGAGATACATGAACACTGAAGCTTTCTTT,CASSSRPGRYMNTEAFF
few,TRBV9,TRBJ2-1,TRBD2,TGTGCCAGCAGCGTGGCTAGCGGCTTCTACAATGAGCAGTTCTTC,CASSVASGFYNEQFF
.,TRBV19,TRBJ1-2,TRBD1,TGTGCCAGCCGGGACAGGGCTTCGGCTAACTATGGCTACACCTTC,CASRDRASANYGYTF
few,TRBV29-1,TRBJ2-1,.,TGCAGCGTTGAAGATCGTAACAGGCACTCCTACAATGAGCAGTTCTTC,CSVEDRNRHSYNEQFF
few,TRBV14,TRBJ1-5,.,TGTGCCAGCAGCCAATTCCTAGATCAGCCCCAGCATTTT,CASSQFLDQPQHF
few,TRBV2,TRBJ1-1,.,TGTGCCAGCAGAACCCCTCAGTCGAACACTGAAGCTTTCTTT,CASRTPQSNTEAFF
few,TRBV5-1,TRBJ2-3,TRBD2,TGCGCCAGCAGCTTGGAAGGTGGACTAGCGGGGGGGATCGCAGATACGCAGTATTTT,CASSLEGGLAGGIADTQYF
few,TRBV4-3,TRBJ2-7,.,TGCGCCAGCAGCCAAGGAGTTAGTAGCGTAGCCTACGAGCAGTACTTC,CASSQGVSSVAYEQYF
.,TRBV6-6,TRBJ2-7,.,TGTGCCAGCAGTCCCTCGGGGATTACCTACGAGCAGTACTTC,CASSPSGITYEQYF
few,TRBV18,TRBJ1-1,TRBD1,TGTGCCAGCTCACCACGAAGACAGGGGGACGAAGCTTTCTTT,CASSPRRQGDEAFF
.,TRBV6-1,TRBJ2-6,.,TGTGCCAGCAGCCCCGTTGGGGCCAACGTCCTGACTTTC,CASSPVGANVLTF
.,TRBV5-1,TRBJ2-5,.,TGCGCCAGCAGAAAGGGGCAAGAGACCCAGTACTTC,CASRKGQETQYF
few,TRBV5-6,TRBJ2-5,.,TGTGCCAGCAGCACCAGGGGGGTAGGCGAGACCCAGTACTTC,CASSTRGVGETQYF
few,TRBV7-2,TRBJ1-1,TRBD1,TGTGCCAGCAGCCTAGTAGGACAGGGGATTGGAGCTTTCTTT,CASSLVGQGIGAFF
many,TRBV11-2,TRBJ1-2,.,TGTGCCAGCAGCCTCTACCCTGGAGGGAACTATGGCTACACCTTC,CASSLYPGGNYGYTF
.,TRBV4-3,TRBJ1-2,.,TGCGCCAGCAGCCAAGATTCGCAGGTCTCGAACTATGGCTACACCTTC,CASSQDSQVSNYGYTF
few,TRBV7-9,TRBJ1-5,.,TGTGCCAGCAGCCGAGGAAATCAGCCCCAGCATTTT,CASSRGNQPQHF
.,TRBV6-5,TRBJ2-7,TRBD1,TGTGCCAGCAGTTACGTCGGGACAGGAAGTAGGCAGTACTTC,CASSYVGTGSRQYF
many,TRBV11-2,TRBJ2-7,.,TGTGCCAGCAGCCACAGGGTCGGCTACGAGCAGTACTTC,CASSHRVGYEQYF
few,TRBV11-1,TRBJ2-1,TRBD2,TGTGCCAGCAGCTTATCGTTAGCGGGCTCCTACAATGAGCAGTTCTTC,CASSLSLAGSYNEQFF
.,TRBV5-4,TRBJ2-1,TRBD1,TGTGCCAGCAGCCGGGGACAGTACTACAATGAGCAGTTCTTC,CASSRGQYYNEQFF
few,TRBV6-5,TRBJ2-7,TRBD1,TGTGCCAGCACCTCAATAGGACAGGGCCACGAGCAGTACTTC,CASTSIGQGHEQYF
.,TRBV11-2,TRBJ2-3,TRBD2,TGTGCCAGCAGCTCAGGGTTCGGGGGGATCACAGATACGCAGTATTTT,CASSSGFGGITDTQYF
.,TRBV5-1,TRBJ1-3,TRBD1,TGCGCCAGCAGCTGGGACAGGGCTGGAAACACCATATATTTT,CASSWDRAGNTIYF
.,TRBV9,TRBJ2-1,.,TGTGCCAGCAGCGTAGGGGCCCCAAATGAGCAGTTCTTC,CASSVGAPNEQFF
.,TRBV7-9,TRBJ2-5,TRBD2,TGTGCCAGCAGCTTATCAAGCGGGGGGGCGGAGACCCAGTACTTC,CASSLSSGGAETQYF
.,TRBV7-6,TRBJ2-5,.,TGTGCCAGCAGCCCTGGGCCCGGACGGGGGACCCAGTACTTC,CASSPGPGRGTQYF
.,TRBV2,TRBJ1-6,.,TGTGCCAGCAAGAGTGTGGGGGGTTCACCCCTCCACTTT,CASKSVGGSPLHF
.,TRBV19,TRBJ1-1,TRBD1,TGTGCCAGTAGTACAAACAGGGGCGGGGCCTCTTCTGAAGCTTTCTTT,CASSTNRGGASSEAFF
.,TRBV28,TRBJ1-1,TRBD1,TGTGCCAGCAGTTTAGAGGGGGCGAACACTGAAGCTTTCTTT,CASSLEGANTEAFF
.,TRBV5-1,TRBJ2-1,.,TGCGCCAGCACCTTACAGGAATACTACAATGAGCAGTTCTTC,CASTLQEYYNEQFF
few,TRBV4-3,TRBJ2-3,.,TGCGCCAGCAGCCGGGGGGGCCATACGCAGTATTTT,CASSRGGHTQYF
.,TRBV5-1,TRBJ2-5,TRBD1,TGCGCCAGCAGCATTCGTGGACAGGTCCAAGAGACCCAGTACTTC,CASSIRGQVQETQYF
many,TRBV19,TRBJ1-1,.,TGTGCCAGTAGCCTCAGGGGTGGGTACACTGAAGCTTTCTTT,CASSLRGGYTEAFF
few,TRBV4-3,TRBJ1-1,TRBD1,TGCGCCAGCAGCCAACGACAGGGGGCGAGTGAAGCTTTCTTT,CASSQRQGASEAFF
.,TRBV28,TRBJ1-1,.,TGTGCCACCTCGGGGGAGACTGAAGCTTTCTTT,CATSGETEAFF
few,TRBV6-6,TRBJ1-5,.,TGTGCCAGCAGTTCCCAGGGGAACAATCAGCCCCAGCATTTT,CASSSQGNNQPQHF
.,TRBV5-1,TRBJ1-2,.,TGCGCCAGCAGCCCGACAGCAAACTATGGCTACACCTTC,CASSPTANYGYTF
.,TRBV27,TRBJ2-5,TRBD2,TGTGCCAGCAGTTTGGGACTAGCGGGGCAAGAGACCCAGTACTTC,CASSLGLAGQETQYF
.,TRBV4-3,TRBJ2-7,.,TGCGCCAGCAGCCATGGGCTAGCGACGGGCGAGCAGTACTTC,CASSHGLATGEQYF
few,TRBV7-9,TRBJ2-2,.,TGTGCCAGCAGCTTAGTCGGGGGGAACACCGGGGAGCTGTTTTTT,CASSLVGGNTGELFF
few,TRBV6-4,TRBJ1-2,TRBD1,TGTGCCAGCGACCCTCCGACAGGGATCCTTAACTATGGCTACACCTTC,CASDPPTGILNYGYTF
few,TRBV4-2,TRBJ2-1,.,TGTGCCAGCAGCCAAGCGGACGCCGACAGGGAGCAGTTCTTC,CASSQADADREQFF
.,TRBV7-9,TRBJ1-4,TRBD1,TGTGCCAGTTCTCCCGGGACAGGGGTGAGAAAACTGTTTTTT,CASSPGTGVRKLFF
.,TRBV12-2,TRBJ1-2,.,TGTGCAAGTCGCTTAGGGGTGAGGCCGATTTTC,CASRLGVRPIF